This note documents a single TCR beta chain sequence. The antigen it binds to is not known. Per-nucleotide qualities are absent, and no much larger clonotype sits a single base away. These data come from a study of blood T cells in healthy people across ages (dated by TCRdb to the mid-2010s). Notes on the research overall: Template switching captured roughly one uniquely barcoded TCR beta cDNA molecule per two T cells in model experiments. The study measured age-related changes in TCR beta repertoire diversity using deep sequencing normalized with unique cDNA molecular identifiers. Four age groups were formed from the donors: young (average approximately 16 years), middle-aged (approximately 42), aged (about 68) and long-lived (around 82). To avoid experimental bias, donors of different ages were randomly spread across the sequencing lanes. The study analyzed two additional independent replicas of 1 million unique cDNA reads from the same blood draw for two donors, one aged 18 to 30 and one aged 80 or older. The study at large found these results: As age increased, observed TCR beta diversity per million T cells dropped in a roughly linear way, and a significant reduction was already evident by age 40. Donor CMV infection status was unknown, potentially confounding age-related changes in expanded clonotypes. Since profiling was done on bulk unsorted PBMCs, naive and antigen-experienced compartments could not be conclusively compared. Compared with the aged group, the long-lived group had more naive CD4+ T cells, fewer expanded clones and increased TCR diversity, a pattern suggesting age selection. Estimates of total diversity based on one million sequenced T cells were considered lower bounds and underestimates. There was a strong correlation between observed TCR beta diversity and the percentage of naive T cells measured by flow cytometry.

The donors were roughly 40 Caucasian individuals from Russia, aged roughly 6 to 100 years, who were systemically healthy. Approximately 9 milliliters of peripheral blood were collected from each donor into EDTA-treated Vacutainer tubes. Ficoll-Paque density-gradient centrifugation was used to isolate PBMCs, with at least 6.5 million per sample. Trizol reagent was used to extract total RNA from PBMCs, with at least 6 micrograms per sample. For every donor, an aliquot of PBMCs went through flow cytometry to measure the percentages of naive CD45RAhigh/CD27high T cells. The library was made by 5' RACE. Sequencing used an Illumina HiSeq 2500. A second roughly 6 to 12 cycle PCR used a sample-barcoded 5' primer and a J-beta primer mix. A template-switch 5' adaptor carrying 12 random nucleotides introduced a unique molecular identifier onto each TCR beta cDNA molecule. Each sample yielded at least 2.5 million CDR3-containing paired-end reads. First-strand cDNA synthesis was performed from all RNA using the Mint cDNA synthesis kit, with priming by a TRBC-specific oligonucleotide. Following uracil-DNA glycosylase treatment, a first 18-cycle PCR with universal primers M1SS and BC2_uni_R was performed on all cDNA. Per the original workflow: Each sample was normalized by randomly selecting 1 million high-quality reads, each carrying a distinct molecular identifier. Instead of being binned into consensus sequences, reads with shared molecular identifiers were discarded. CDR3 identification, clonotype clustering and error correction used MiTCR with a Q25 quality threshold and the strictest error-elimination algorithm. A nonparametric unseen species model with Euler transformation was used to estimate lower-bound total TCR beta diversity. The public reads were reprocessed in TCRdb via fastp at Q25 and MiXCR, keeping in-frame beta chains. Rows with one shared CDR3 protein collapse into an entry with the most common genes and DNA. TCRdb's processing, not the study's, gives the V and J calls here. For this sample the table gives about 970,000 distinct CDR3 sequences, of which roughly 51% were detected only once. The ten largest clones take up roughly 23% of the sample.

Unmatched junction bases come to 10, with V trimmed by 7 bases and J by 7 bases. Measured from the cysteine to the phenylalanine, the CDR3 is 14 residues long. Of the read, only the CDR3 DNA is kept; its 42 bases are in frame from base 1. CDR1 and CDR2 are drawn from the germline V gene (reference sequence): MNHNY, SVGAGI. The rearrangement joined TRBV6-6 to TRBJ2-7; the central 10 bases match TRBD2. The clonotype was recovered from a woman aged 55 to 70 in good health. Sequenced sample: blood. DNA sequence: TGTGCCAGCAAGCCGGGACTAGCGTTAGTAGAGCAGTACTTC. The encoded protein is CASKPGLALVEQYF.